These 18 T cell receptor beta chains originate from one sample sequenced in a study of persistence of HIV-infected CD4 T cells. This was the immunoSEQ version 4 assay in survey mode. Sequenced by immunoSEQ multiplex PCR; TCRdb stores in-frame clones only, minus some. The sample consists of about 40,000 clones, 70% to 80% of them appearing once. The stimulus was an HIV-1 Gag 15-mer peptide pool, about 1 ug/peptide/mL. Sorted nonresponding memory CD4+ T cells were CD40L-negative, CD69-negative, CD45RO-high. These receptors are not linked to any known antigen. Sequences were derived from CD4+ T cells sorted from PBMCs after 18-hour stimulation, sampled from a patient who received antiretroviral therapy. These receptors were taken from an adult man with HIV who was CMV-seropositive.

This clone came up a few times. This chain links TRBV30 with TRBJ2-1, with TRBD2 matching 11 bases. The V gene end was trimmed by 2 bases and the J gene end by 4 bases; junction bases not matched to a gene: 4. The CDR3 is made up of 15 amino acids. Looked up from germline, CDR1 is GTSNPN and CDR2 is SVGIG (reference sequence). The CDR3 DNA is TGTGCCTGGAGTCGGGGACTAGCGGTTTACAATGAGCAGTTCTTC. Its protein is CAWSRGLAVYNEQFF.

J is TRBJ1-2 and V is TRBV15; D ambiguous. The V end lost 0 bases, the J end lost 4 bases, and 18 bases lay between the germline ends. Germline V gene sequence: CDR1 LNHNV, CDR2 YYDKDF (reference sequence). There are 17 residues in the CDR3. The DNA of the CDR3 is TGTGCCACCAGCAGAGATCGAGCGGGGTCATCTGGCTATGGCTACACCTTC. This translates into CATSRDRAGSSGYGYTF.

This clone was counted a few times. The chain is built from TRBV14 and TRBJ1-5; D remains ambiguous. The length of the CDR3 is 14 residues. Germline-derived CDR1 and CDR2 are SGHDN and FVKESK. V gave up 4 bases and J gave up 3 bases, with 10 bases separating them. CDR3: CASSLIGFNQPQHF. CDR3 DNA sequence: TGTGCCAGCAGCCTCATAGGGTTCAATCAGCCCCAGCATTTT.

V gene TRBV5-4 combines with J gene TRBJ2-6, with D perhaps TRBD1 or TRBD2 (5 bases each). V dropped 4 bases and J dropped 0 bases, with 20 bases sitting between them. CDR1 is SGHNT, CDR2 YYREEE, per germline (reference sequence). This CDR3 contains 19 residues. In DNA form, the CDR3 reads TGTGCCAGCAGCACTCGATGGGGGATAAACAGCTCTGGGGCCAACGTCCTGACTTTC. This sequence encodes CASSTRWGINSSGANVLTF.

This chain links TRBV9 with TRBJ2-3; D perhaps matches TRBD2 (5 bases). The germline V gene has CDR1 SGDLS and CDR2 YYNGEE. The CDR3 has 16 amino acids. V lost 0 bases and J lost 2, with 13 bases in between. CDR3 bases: TGTGCCAGCAGCGTAGGACTAACCCGAGCCACAGATACGCAGTATTTT. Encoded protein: CASSVGLTRATDTQYF.

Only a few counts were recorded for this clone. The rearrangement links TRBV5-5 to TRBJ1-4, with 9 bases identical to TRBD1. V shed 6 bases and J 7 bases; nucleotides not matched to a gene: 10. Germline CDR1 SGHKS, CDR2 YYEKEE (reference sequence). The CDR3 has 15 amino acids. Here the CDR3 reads CASTPYGQGSEKLFF. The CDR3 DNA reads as TGTGCCAGCACCCCGTATGGACAGGGGAGTGAAAAACTGTTTTTT.

The DNA of the CDR3 is TGTGCCAGCAGCATGAGGACAGGGGCTGATGGCTACACCTTC. Translated: CASSMRTGADGYTF. The chain carries TRBV7-2 and TRBJ1-2; 9 bases align to TRBD1. The CDR3 consists of 14 residues. Germline CDR1 is SGHTA and CDR2 is FQGNSA. Trimming took 5 bases from V and 6 from J; bases not matched to a gene: 7.

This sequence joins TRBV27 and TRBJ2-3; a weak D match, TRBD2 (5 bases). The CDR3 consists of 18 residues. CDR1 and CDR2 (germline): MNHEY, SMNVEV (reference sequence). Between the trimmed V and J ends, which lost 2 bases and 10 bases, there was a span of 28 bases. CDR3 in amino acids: CASSLGGFDRSTQRAQYF. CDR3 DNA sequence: TGTGCCAGCAGTTTAGGCGGGTTTGATCGTTCCACACAGAGGGCGCAGTATTTT.

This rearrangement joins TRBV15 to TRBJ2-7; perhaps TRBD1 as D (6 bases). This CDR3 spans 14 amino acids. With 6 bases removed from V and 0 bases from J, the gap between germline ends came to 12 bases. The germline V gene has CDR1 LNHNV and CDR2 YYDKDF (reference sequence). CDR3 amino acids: CATSPDRSSYEQYF. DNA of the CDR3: TGTGCCACCAGTCCTGACAGGAGCTCCTACGAGCAGTACTTC.

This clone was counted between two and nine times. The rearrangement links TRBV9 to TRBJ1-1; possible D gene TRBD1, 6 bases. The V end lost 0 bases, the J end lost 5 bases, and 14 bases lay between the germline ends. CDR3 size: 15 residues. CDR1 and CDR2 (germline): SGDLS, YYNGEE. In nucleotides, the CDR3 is TGTGCCAGCAGCGTAGGAGGAGCAGGGGAAACTGAAGCTTTCTTT. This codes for CASSVGGAGETEAFF.

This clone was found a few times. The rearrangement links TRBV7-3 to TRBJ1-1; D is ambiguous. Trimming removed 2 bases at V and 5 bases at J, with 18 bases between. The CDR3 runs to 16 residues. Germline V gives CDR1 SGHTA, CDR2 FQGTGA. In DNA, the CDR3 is TGTGCCAGCAGCTTAGCGGGTCCACGAATAGGAACTGAAGCTTTCTTT. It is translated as CASSLAGPRIGTEAFF.

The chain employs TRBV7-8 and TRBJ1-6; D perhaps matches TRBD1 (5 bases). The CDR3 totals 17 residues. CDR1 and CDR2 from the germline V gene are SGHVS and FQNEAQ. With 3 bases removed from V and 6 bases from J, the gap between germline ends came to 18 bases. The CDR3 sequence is CASSFNIAAGFNSPLHF. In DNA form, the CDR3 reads TGTGCCAGCAGCTTCAATATCGCGGCAGGGTTTAATTCACCCCTCCACTTT.

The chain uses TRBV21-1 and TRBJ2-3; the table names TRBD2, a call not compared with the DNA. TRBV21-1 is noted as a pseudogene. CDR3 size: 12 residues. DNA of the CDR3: TGTGCCAGCAGAACAACACTAGGTACGCAGTATTTT. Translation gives CASRTTLGTQYF.

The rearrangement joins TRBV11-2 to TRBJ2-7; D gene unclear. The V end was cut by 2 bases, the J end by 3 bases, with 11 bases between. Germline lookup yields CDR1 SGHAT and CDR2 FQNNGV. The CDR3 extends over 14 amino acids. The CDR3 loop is CASSLQAGFYEQYF. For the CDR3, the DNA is TGTGCCAGCAGCTTACAGGCAGGATTCTACGAGCAGTACTTC.

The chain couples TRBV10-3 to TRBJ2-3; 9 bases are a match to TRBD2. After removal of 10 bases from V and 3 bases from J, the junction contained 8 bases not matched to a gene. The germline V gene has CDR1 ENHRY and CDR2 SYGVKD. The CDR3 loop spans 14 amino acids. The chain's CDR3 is CATLSGRLTDTQYF. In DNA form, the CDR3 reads TGTGCCACCCTAAGCGGGAGGTTGACAGATACGCAGTATTTT.

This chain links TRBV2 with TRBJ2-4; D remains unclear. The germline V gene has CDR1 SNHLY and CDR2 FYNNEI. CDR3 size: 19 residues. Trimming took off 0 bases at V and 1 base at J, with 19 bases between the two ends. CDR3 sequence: CASSEALGSPSLAKNIQYF. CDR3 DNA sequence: TGTGCCAGCAGTGAAGCGCTAGGCAGCCCATCCCTGGCCAAAAACATTCAGTACTTC.

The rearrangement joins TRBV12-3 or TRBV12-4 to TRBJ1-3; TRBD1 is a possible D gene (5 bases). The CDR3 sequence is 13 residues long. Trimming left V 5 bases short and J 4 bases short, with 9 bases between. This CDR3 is CASSRDGGNTIYF. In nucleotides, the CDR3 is TGTGCCAGCAGTCGGGACGGAGGAAACACCATATATTTT.

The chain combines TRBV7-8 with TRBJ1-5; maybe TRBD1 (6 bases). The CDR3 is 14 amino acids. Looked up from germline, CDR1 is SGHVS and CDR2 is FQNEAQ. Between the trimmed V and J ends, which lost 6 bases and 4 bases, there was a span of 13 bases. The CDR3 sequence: CASRPGQTNQPQHF. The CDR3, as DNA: TGTGCCAGCAGACCTGGACAGACAAATCAGCCCCAGCATTTT.